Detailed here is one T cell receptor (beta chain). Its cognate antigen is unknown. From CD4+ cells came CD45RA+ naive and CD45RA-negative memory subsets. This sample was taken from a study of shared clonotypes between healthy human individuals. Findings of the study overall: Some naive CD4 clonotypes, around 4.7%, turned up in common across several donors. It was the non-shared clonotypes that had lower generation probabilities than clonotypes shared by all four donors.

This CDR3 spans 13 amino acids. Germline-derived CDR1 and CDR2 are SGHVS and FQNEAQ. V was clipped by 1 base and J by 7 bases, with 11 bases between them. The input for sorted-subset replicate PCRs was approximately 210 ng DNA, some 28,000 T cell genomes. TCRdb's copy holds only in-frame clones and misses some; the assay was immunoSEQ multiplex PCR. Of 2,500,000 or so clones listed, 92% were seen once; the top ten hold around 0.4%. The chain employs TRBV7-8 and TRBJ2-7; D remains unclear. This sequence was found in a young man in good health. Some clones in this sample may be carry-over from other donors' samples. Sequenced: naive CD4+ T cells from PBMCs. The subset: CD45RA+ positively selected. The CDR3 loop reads CASSLVRTGEQYF. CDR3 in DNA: TGTGCCAGCAGCTTAGTTAGGACGGGTGAGCAGTACTTC.